Here is one T cell receptor (beta chain) with its context. As yet, its antigen is unknown. This sample was taken from a study of T-cell reconstitution after alpha-beta-depleted transplantation in children. TCRbeta library construction was performed incorporating unique molecular identifiers. MiXCR, applied by TCRdb to the PCR reads, yields one record per CDR3 protein. Of around 490,000 distinct CDR3 sequences listed, approximately 10% are singletons. In germline, CDR1 is SGDLS, CDR2 YYNGEE. The CDR3 consists of 14 residues. The germline V and J ends were trimmed by 0 bases and 2 bases, with 8 bases remaining between them. General study results and limits: Among T cells one year after transplant, newly produced cells accounted for most counts and diversity.

The clonotype originates from a female patient between 2 and 15 years old who had a stem cell transplant for aplastic anemia, so the T cells may come from the graft donor. Sequenced material: PBMCs, mostly from graft donor cells, taken 180 days after TCRalphabeta/CD19-depleted stem cell transplant. This chain links TRBV9 with TRBJ2-5; D is unclear. The CDR3 coding sequence is TGTGCCAGCAGCGTAGACTTGTTACAAGAGACCCAGTACTTC. This sequence encodes CASSVDLLQETQYF.